A selection of T cell receptor beta chains follows, all from one sample in a study of blood T cell repertoires in COVID-19. Profiled with immunoSEQ multiplex PCR; TCRdb holds only in-frame clones, not every one. The repertoire holds 300,000 or so clones, with around 90% as singletons. The specimen was PBMCs or T cells enriched from blood (not recorded which). Source of these receptors: a young woman who had recovered from COVID-19. Each CDR3 is given with its conserved first and last residue. D genes are given only for firm matches. The listing skips clone size in some rows; elsewhere it reads once, few, many or a size class.

v_call: TRBV7-3; clone_size: NA; j_call: TRBJ1-5; d_call: NA; cdr3_nt: TGTGCCAGCAGCCGACACGTGGCAGATCGCAATCAGCCCCAGCATTTT; cdr3_aa: CASSRHVADRNQPQHF
v_call: TRBV5-4; clone_size: NA; j_call: TRBJ2-7; d_call: NA; cdr3_nt: TGTGCCAGCAGCTTGGCTGGCGGGGGCACGTTCGAGCAGTACTTC; cdr3_aa: CASSLAGGGTFEQYF
v_call: TRBV7-2; clone_size: NA; j_call: TRBJ2-7; d_call: NA; cdr3_nt: TGTGCCAGCAGCACGCCCCTCACTGCCGGGTACGAGCAGTACTTC; cdr3_aa: CASSTPLTAGYEQYF
v_call: TRBV25-1; clone_size: NA; j_call: TRBJ2-1; d_call: NA; cdr3_nt: TGTGCCAGCAGTGAATCCTTGGCTGGTGAGCAGTTCTTC; cdr3_aa: CASSESLAGEQFF
v_call: TRBV19; clone_size: few; j_call: TRBJ1-1; d_call: NA; cdr3_nt: TGTGCCAGTAAAAGGTTGGAGGGCACTGAAGCTTTCTTT; cdr3_aa: CASKRLEGTEAFF
v_call: TRBV6-5; clone_size: NA; j_call: TRBJ2-5; d_call: NA; cdr3_nt: TGTGCCAGCAGTTCCCCTGGGGGGACGGAGACCCAGTACTTC; cdr3_aa: CASSSPGGTETQYF
v_call: TRBV30; clone_size: NA; j_call: TRBJ1-1; d_call: NA; cdr3_nt: TGTGCCTGGGACAGGAAGAACACTGAAGCTTTCTTT; cdr3_aa: CAWDRKNTEAFF
v_call: TRBV3-1/TRBV3-2; clone_size: NA; j_call: TRBJ2-3; d_call: TRBD2; cdr3_nt: TGTGCCAGCAGCCAAGAAGCGGGGGATGGGGATACGCAGTATTTT; cdr3_aa: CASSQEAGDGDTQYF
v_call: TRBV30; clone_size: NA; j_call: TRBJ1-2; d_call: NA; cdr3_nt: TGTGCCAGGAACTCCAAGGGGCTCCCCCTCTATGGCTACACCTTC; cdr3_aa: CARNSKGLPLYGYTF
v_call: TRBV9; clone_size: NA; j_call: TRBJ2-2; d_call: TRBD2; cdr3_nt: TGTGCCAGCAGCGCCTTAGCGGGGGCGAACACCGGGGAGCTGTTTTTT; cdr3_aa: CASSALAGANTGELFF
v_call: TRBV18; clone_size: once; j_call: TRBJ2-1; d_call: NA; cdr3_nt: TGTGCCAGCTCACCAGCGGCAGAGGGAAATGAGCAGTTCTTC; cdr3_aa: CASSPAAEGNEQFF
v_call: TRBV5-4; clone_size: NA; j_call: TRBJ1-5; d_call: TRBD1; cdr3_nt: TGTGCCAGCAGCCTGGGGACAGGACGCAATCAGCCCCAGCATTTT; cdr3_aa: CASSLGTGRNQPQHF
v_call: TRBV7-6; clone_size: NA; j_call: TRBJ2-1; d_call: NA; cdr3_nt: TGTGCCAGCAGCCTCGAGGGCCGGTACAATGAGCAGTTCTTC; cdr3_aa: CASSLEGRYNEQFF
v_call: TRBV7-8; clone_size: NA; j_call: TRBJ2-5; d_call: NA; cdr3_nt: TGTGCCAGCAGCCGGGGGCCCCAAGAGACCCAGTACTTC; cdr3_aa: CASSRGPQETQYF
v_call: TRBV6-6; clone_size: NA; j_call: TRBJ1-2; d_call: TRBD1; cdr3_nt: TGTGCCAGCAGTCGCGGGGCCGGGACAGGGCCCAACTATGGCTACACCTTC; cdr3_aa: CASSRGAGTGPNYGYTF
v_call: TRBV5-8; clone_size: NA; j_call: TRBJ2-5; d_call: TRBD1; cdr3_nt: TGTGCCAGCAGCTACCAGGGGGCGCCGGAGACCCAGTACTTC; cdr3_aa: CASSYQGAPETQYF
v_call: TRBV30; clone_size: NA; j_call: TRBJ1-5; d_call: TRBD1; cdr3_nt: TGTGCCTGGAGTCTTTACAGGGGGCGAGACGGTCAGCCCCAGCATTTT; cdr3_aa: CAWSLYRGRDGQPQHF
v_call: TRBV2; clone_size: once; j_call: TRBJ2-7; d_call: NA; cdr3_nt: TGTGCCAGCAGGAGGATATCATACGAGCAGTACTTC; cdr3_aa: CASRRISYEQYF
v_call: TRBV6-5; clone_size: NA; j_call: TRBJ1-5; d_call: NA; cdr3_nt: TGTGCCAGCAGGGAGGGGGGGCACAATCAGCCCCAGCATTTT; cdr3_aa: CASREGGHNQPQHF
v_call: TRBV29-1; clone_size: NA; j_call: TRBJ2-1; d_call: TRBD1; cdr3_nt: TGCAGCATGGATGACTCAGGGGGCAGGTACAATGAGCAGTTCTTC; cdr3_aa: CSMDDSGGRYNEQFF
v_call: TRBV5-1; clone_size: NA; j_call: TRBJ2-7; d_call: TRBD2; cdr3_nt: TGCGCCAGCAGCTTGGGACTAGCGGACAACTACGAGCAGTACTTC; cdr3_aa: CASSLGLADNYEQYF
v_call: TRBV5-6; clone_size: NA; j_call: TRBJ2-5; d_call: TRBD2; cdr3_nt: TGTGCCAGCAGCTTGGGAGCGGGGGGGCCGGCGACCCAGTACTTC; cdr3_aa: CASSLGAGGPATQYF
v_call: TRBV5-1; clone_size: once; j_call: TRBJ1-1; d_call: NA; cdr3_nt: TGCGCCAGCAGCCCCCGTCGGGGGTTCATGAACACTGAAGCTTTCTTT; cdr3_aa: CASSPRRGFMNTEAFF
v_call: TRBV5-1; clone_size: NA; j_call: TRBJ1-2; d_call: NA; cdr3_nt: TGCGCCAGCAGCCCCATACAGGTACCTAACTATGGCTACACCTTC; cdr3_aa: CASSPIQVPNYGYTF
v_call: TRBV2; clone_size: NA; j_call: TRBJ2-2; d_call: NA; cdr3_nt: TGTGCCAGCAGACTCCCGAGGGGGGGGAACGCGAACACCGGGGAGCTGTTTTTT; cdr3_aa: CASRLPRGGNANTGELFF
v_call: TRBV18; clone_size: NA; j_call: TRBJ2-5; d_call: NA; cdr3_nt: TGTGCCAGCTCACCGCCAGTGGTTTGGGAGACCCAGTACTTC; cdr3_aa: CASSPPVVWETQYF
v_call: TRBV3-1/TRBV3-2; clone_size: NA; j_call: TRBJ1-3; d_call: NA; cdr3_nt: TGTGCCAGCAGCCCAAGACGGGCAGGGATGGGAAACACCATATATTTT; cdr3_aa: CASSPRRAGMGNTIYF
v_call: TRBV6-6; clone_size: NA; j_call: TRBJ2-7; d_call: TRBD1; cdr3_nt: TGTGCCAGCAGTTACTCGACAGGGGGCTACGAGCAGTACTTC; cdr3_aa: CASSYSTGGYEQYF
v_call: TRBV6-1; clone_size: NA; j_call: TRBJ2-7; d_call: TRBD1; cdr3_nt: TGTGCCAGCAGTGAGGGGACAGCAAAGGCCTACGAGCAGTACTTC; cdr3_aa: CASSEGTAKAYEQYF
v_call: TRBV19; clone_size: NA; j_call: TRBJ2-7; d_call: NA; cdr3_nt: TGTGCCAGTACCCGGACAGTTTCCTCCTACGAGCAGTACTTC; cdr3_aa: CASTRTVSSYEQYF
v_call: TRBV7-2; clone_size: NA; j_call: TRBJ1-6; d_call: TRBD1; cdr3_nt: TGTGCCAGCAGCTCGCCGGGACAGGGGAATTCACCCCTCCACTTT; cdr3_aa: CASSSPGQGNSPLHF